These T cell receptor beta chains were read from a single sample in a study of blood T cells in healthy people across ages. TCRdb re-derived calls from the 5' RACE reads in MiXCR, one entry per CDR3 protein. The sample lists 760,000 or so distinct CDR3 sequences; about 25% were seen once. The data also belong to a second study, concerning T cells of mothers and their children.

Sequencing was carried out using blood. The receptor set was obtained from a boy between 10 and 17 years old in good health. Each CDR3 is given with its conserved first and last residue. D genes are given only for firm matches. The listing skips clone size in some rows; elsewhere it reads once, few, many or a size class.

V	size	J	D	length	CDR3	DNA
TRBV29-1	few	TRBJ2-5	TRBD2	13	CSGLLAGKETQYF	TGCAGCGGACTTTTAGCGGGAAAAGAGACCCAGTACTTC
TRBV7-8	.	TRBJ2-1	TRBD2	15	CASSSGGPIGNEQFF	TGTGCCAGCAGCTCGGGGGGGCCAATCGGCAATGAGCAGTTCTTC
TRBV6-5	few	TRBJ2-5	.	13	CASSRRFQETQYF	TGTGCCAGCAGTCGACGGTTCCAAGAGACCCAGTACTTC
TRBV11-2	.	TRBJ2-2	TRBD2	17	CASSSGGGNPSVGELFF	TGTGCCAGCAGCTCGGGCGGGGGGAATCCAAGCGTCGGGGAGCTGTTTTTT
TRBV7-2	.	TRBJ1-4	TRBD1	15	CASSQEQGSYEKLFF	TGTGCCAGCAGTCAAGAACAGGGGAGTTATGAAAAACTGTTTTTT
TRBV7-9	.	TRBJ2-5	.	12	CASSLGRGDQYF	TGTGCCAGCAGCTTAGGACGGGGAGACCAGTACTTC
TRBV13	few	TRBJ2-5	.	14	CASSLVLVGETQYF	TGTGCCAGCAGCTTAGTACTAGTCGGGGAGACCCAGTACTTC
TRBV20-1	few	TRBJ2-7	TRBD1	13	CSATRTGAGEQYF	TGCAGTGCTACCCGGACAGGGGCGGGCGAGCAGTACTTC
TRBV4-1	.	TRBJ2-3	.	15	CATLGEQGSPDTQYF	TGCGCCACCCTAGGTGAGCAGGGGAGCCCAGATACGCAGTATTTT
TRBV29-1	.	TRBJ1-2	.	14	CSVVGGRTRDGYTF	TGCAGCGTTGTCGGGGGCAGGACCCGCGATGGCTACACCTTC
TRBV19	few	TRBJ1-2	.	12	CASTRPPWGYTF	TGTGCCAGTACCCGCCCTCCGTGGGGCTACACCTTC
TRBV14	.	TRBJ2-3	TRBD1	15	CASSPRQGDTDTQYF	TGTGCCAGCAGCCCTCGACAGGGTGATACAGATACGCAGTATTTT
TRBV6-2/TRBV6-3	few	TRBJ2-1	TRBD2	17	CASSYSPGLAGYNEQFF	TGTGCCAGCAGTTACTCGCCGGGACTAGCGGGATACAATGAGCAGTTCTTC
TRBV4-3	.	TRBJ2-5	TRBD1	17	CASSQSVPGGGQETQYF	TGCGCCAGCAGCCAATCGGTCCCAGGGGGCGGGCAAGAGACCCAGTACTTC
TRBV27	few	TRBJ2-7	TRBD2	14	CASSPSGGEYEQYF	TGTGCCAGCAGCCCGAGCGGGGGTGAGTACGAGCAGTACTTC
TRBV6-4	few	TRBJ2-7	TRBD1	16	CASSPSAGTGYHEQYF	TGTGCCAGCAGCCCTTCTGCCGGGACAGGGTACCACGAGCAGTACTTC
TRBV5-6	few	TRBJ2-1	.	12	CASSWGRGEQFF	TGTGCCAGCAGCTGGGGACGAGGGGAGCAGTTCTTC
TRBV5-1	few	TRBJ1-6	.	19	CASSLATGRGYSYNSPLHF	TGCGCCAGCAGCTTGGCTACAGGAAGAGGTTACTCCTATAATTCACCCCTCCACTTT
TRBV12-3/TRBV12-4	.	TRBJ1-2	.	14	CASTSPWTAYGYTF	TGTGCCAGCACCAGTCCCTGGACAGCCTATGGCTACACCTTC
TRBV6-6	.	TRBJ1-4	TRBD1	11	CASNHRGELFF	TGTGCCAGCAACCACAGGGGAGAACTGTTTTTT
TRBV9	.	TRBJ1-4	.	15	CASSPGGGSNEKLFF	TGTGCCAGCAGCCCAGGCGGGGGGAGTAATGAAAAACTGTTTTTT
TRBV2	.	TRBJ2-2	TRBD2	14	CASSGGLGSGELFF	TGTGCCAGCAGTGGGGGACTAGGCTCCGGGGAGCTGTTTTTT
TRBV4-1	few	TRBJ1-4	TRBD1	17	CASSPRDRGLTNEKLFF	TGCGCCAGCAGCCCCAGGGACAGGGGGCTAACTAATGAAAAACTGTTTTTT
TRBV28	few	TRBJ2-5	.	14	CASSPGTAGETQYF	TGTGCCAGCAGTCCAGGGACGGCGGGGGAGACCCAGTACTTC
TRBV4-3	.	TRBJ1-4	.	15	CASSQATDYNEKLFF	TGCGCCAGCAGCCAAGCGACGGACTATAATGAAAAACTGTTTTTT
TRBV12-3/TRBV12-4	.	TRBJ2-5	.	20	CASSLLSGGVSNMYQETQYF	TGTGCCAGCAGTTTACTCTCAGGCGGCGTCTCGAACATGTACCAAGAGACCCAGTACTTC
TRBV6-5	few	TRBJ2-7	.	14	CASRPGRISVEQYF	TGTGCCAGCAGGCCGGGACGGATCTCGGTCGAGCAGTACTTC
TRBV12-3/TRBV12-4	few	TRBJ2-2	.	18	CASSLQPQDRGGAGELFF	TGTGCCAGCAGTTTACAACCTCAGGACAGAGGAGGCGCCGGGGAGCTGTTTTTT
TRBV21-1	.	TRBJ2-1	.	13	CARKLGVDNEQFF	TGTGCCAGGAAGTTGGGGGTAGACAATGAGCAGTTCTTC
TRBV27	few	TRBJ2-1	.	14	CASSLSVEEDEQFF	TGTGCCAGCAGTTTATCCGTGGAGGAGGATGAGCAGTTCTTC
TRBV27	.	TRBJ2-7	.	17	CASSFSQTRQRGYEQYF	TGTGCCAGCAGTTTCTCCCAAACACGACAGAGAGGATACGAGCAGTACTTC
TRBV3-1	.	TRBJ2-5	.	14	CASSLTDLRETQYF	TGTGCCAGCAGCCTGACAGACCTGAGGGAGACCCAGTACTTC
TRBV28	few	TRBJ2-7	TRBD2	16	CASSSPGGLAVNEQYF	TGTGCCAGCAGCTCCCCTGGGGGACTAGCAGTCAACGAGCAGTACTTC
TRBV6-5	few	TRBJ1-2	.	14	CASSRGDVNYGYTF	TGTGCCAGCAGTCGCGGGGATGTTAACTATGGCTACACCTTC
TRBV10-3	.	TRBJ2-7	TRBD1	12	CATGTEADDLYF	TGTGCCACGGGGACAGAGGCGGACGATCTGTACTTC
TRBV7-3	.	TRBJ1-1	.	14	CASSVLGSNTEAFF	TGTGCCAGCAGCGTACTGGGTTCCAACACTGAAGCTTTCTTT
TRBV4-3	.	TRBJ2-5	.	13	CASSQAQGETQYF	TGCGCCAGCAGCCAAGCTCAGGGAGAGACCCAGTACTTC
TRBV4-1	.	TRBJ2-3	.	14	CASSQGPSADTQYF	TGCGCCAGCAGCCAAGGGCCCTCCGCAGATACGCAGTATTTT
TRBV5-6	.	TRBJ2-1	.	14	CASSLVGPAGEQFF	TGTGCCAGCAGCCTGGTAGGGCCGGCGGGTGAGCAGTTCTTC
TRBV6-6	few	TRBJ2-4	.	14	CASSSTREGSIQYF	TGTGCCAGCAGTTCCACTCGTGAGGGGTCGATTCAGTACTTC
TRBV4-3	few	TRBJ2-3	.	13	CASSPTTSDTQYF	TGCGCCAGCAGCCCAACGACATCAGATACGCAGTATTTT
TRBV4-3	.	TRBJ2-2	.	14	CASSAKLGGGELFF	TGCGCCAGCAGCGCAAAGCTAGGAGGCGGGGAGCTGTTTTTT
TRBV24-1	.	TRBJ2-7	.	14	CATSDRGALNEQYF	TGTGCCACCAGTGATCGGGGGGCCCTCAATGAGCAGTACTTC
TRBV6-5	many	TRBJ2-5	.	13	CASSYSVQETQYF	TGTGCCAGCAGTTACTCCGTCCAAGAGACCCAGTACTTC
TRBV5-1	.	TRBJ2-1	.	13	CASSWGDANEQFF	TGCGCCAGCAGCTGGGGGGATGCCAATGAGCAGTTCTTC
TRBV4-1	.	TRBJ2-5	.	17	CASSQRPSGGNGETQYF	TGCGCCAGCAGCCAAAGACCAAGCGGCGGAAACGGGGAGACCCAGTACTTC
TRBV10-3	.	TRBJ2-2	TRBD1	12	CATRQGSGELFF	TGTGCCACCCGACAGGGATCCGGGGAGCTGTTTTTT
TRBV4-2	.	TRBJ2-3	.	16	CASSSSEGAQTDTQYF	TGTGCCAGCAGCTCCTCGGAGGGGGCGCAAACAGATACGCAGTATTTT
TRBV20-1	.	TRBJ2-3	.	15	CSARERGANTDTQYF	TGCAGTGCTAGAGAGAGGGGGGCAAACACAGATACGCAGTATTTT
TRBV12-3/TRBV12-4	.	TRBJ2-7	.	13	CASSPRTAREQYF	TGTGCCAGCAGCCCGAGGACAGCGCGCGAGCAGTACTTC
TRBV20-1	.	TRBJ2-1	TRBD2	11	CSARTGGEQFF	TGCAGTGCTAGAACCGGGGGGGAACAGTTCTTC
TRBV7-2	.	TRBJ2-5	.	15	CASSSRTIAQETQYF	TGTGCCAGTAGCAGCCGGACAATCGCCCAAGAGACCCAGTACTTC
TRBV6-5	few	TRBJ1-1	TRBD1	16	CASSSLTGGGNTEAFF	TGTGCCAGCAGTTCTCTAACAGGGGGCGGGAACACTGAAGCTTTCTTT
TRBV7-2	.	TRBJ2-7	.	12	CASSEIPYEQYF	TGTGCCAGCAGCGAAATTCCCTACGAGCAGTACTTC
TRBV6-5	.	TRBJ1-2	.	13	CASSSTTLYGYTF	TGTGCCAGCAGTTCGACAACCCTCTATGGCTACACCTTC
TRBV12-3/TRBV12-4	.	TRBJ2-7	.	14	CASTTVLAPYEQYF	TGTGCCAGCACCACGGTCCTAGCGCCCTACGAGCAGTACTTC
TRBV10-3	.	TRBJ1-1	.	15	CAISESSPRNTEAFF	TGTGCCATCAGTGAGTCCAGTCCCCGAAACACTGAAGCTTTCTTT
TRBV20-1	.	TRBJ2-7	TRBD2	15	CSAREVAGGVYEQYF	TGCAGTGCTAGAGAAGTGGCGGGAGGGGTATACGAGCAGTACTTC
TRBV5-6	.	TRBJ2-3	.	14	CASSPAGPLDTQYF	TGTGCCAGCAGCCCTGCGGGGCCGCTAGATACGCAGTATTTT
TRBV7-9	.	TRBJ2-7	TRBD2	17	CASSPRLAGDGSHEQYF	TGTGCCAGCAGCCCAAGACTAGCGGGAGACGGATCGCACGAGCAGTACTTC